This T cell receptor beta chain was captured by sequencing in a study of T cell responses to AZD1222 COVID-19 vaccine. Repertoires were generated with immunoSEQ multiplex PCR, while TCRdb's copy carries only in-frame clones and drops some. Found here are about 62,000 clones, 65% to 80% of them singletons; the top ten hold around 15%. V was pared by 3 bases and J by 2 bases, with 6 bases of the junction left unmatched. Germline-derived CDR1 and CDR2 are KGHDR and SFDVKD. The CDR3 covers 17 residues. The receptor comes from an adult in good health. This chain connects TRBV24-1 to TRBJ2-3, with 11 bases matching TRBD2. Specimen: peripheral blood, collected on day 0 of AZD1222 vaccination. CDR3 in amino acids: CATSDPTSGGDTDTQYF. CDR3 DNA: TGTGCCACCAGTGATCCCACTAGCGGGGGAGACACAGATACGCAGTATTTT.